The 28 T cell receptor beta chains reported below all come from one sample, sequenced in a study of cytomegalovirus exposure and HLA in healthy donors. The PCR had 60 Vbeta and 13 Jbeta primers. Measured with immunoSEQ multiplex PCR; TCRdb has only the in-frame clones, and not every one. The sample shows some 170,000 clones, about 75% of them seen only once. The sequencing input was PBMCs. The receptors come from a woman aged 50 to 60 in good health and CMV-seropositive.

The chain employs TRBV12-5 and TRBJ1-1, with 9 bases that match TRBD1. J gave up 2 bases and V 5 bases, and 6 bases lay outside the gene matches. The CDR3 sequence is 15 residues long. The germline CDR1 and CDR2 sequences are LGHNT and FRNRAP. CDR3 in amino acids: CASGTRTGVNTEAFF. The CDR3 DNA is TGTGCTAGTGGTACACGGACAGGGGTAAACACTGAAGCTTTCTTT.

The V and J genes are TRBV5-1 and TRBJ1-4; D remains ambiguous. V dropped 7 bases and J dropped 4 bases, with 17 bases sitting between them. Germline V gene data show CDR1 as SGHRS and CDR2 as YFSETQ. The CDR3 has 15 residues. The CDR3 sequence: CASRSSGDINEKLFF. The CDR3 DNA reads TGCGCCAGCCGTTCTTCAGGTGACATTAATGAAAAACTGTTTTTT.

The genes are TRBV9 and TRBJ1-1, with D possibly matching TRBD1 (5 bases). Trimming stripped 3 bases from V and 4 bases from J, with 16 bases between. This CDR3 region has 15 residues. Per the germline V gene, CDR1 is SGDLS and CDR2 is YYNGEE. This chain's CDR3 is CASSANYGGGTEAFF. The CDR3 coding sequence is TGTGCCAGCAGCGCAAATTACGGGGGGGGCACTGAAGCTTTCTTT.

In this sample, this clone turned up a few times. The chain is built from TRBV13 and TRBJ2-5; TRBD1 aligns across 8 bases. This CDR3 is 15 amino acids long. V gave up 4 bases and J gave up 11 bases; unmatched junction bases: 15. Germline V gene sequence: CDR1 PRHDT, CDR2 FYEKMQ (reference sequence). The CDR3 nucleotides read TGTGCCAGCAGCTCCAGTCGGACAGGGACTGTAGCGCAGTACTTC. It translates to CASSSSRTGTVAQYF.

The CDR3 loop reads CASSDPGAGANVLTF. The CDR3 nucleotides read TGTGCCAGCAGTGATCCCGGTGCTGGGGCCAACGTCCTGACTTTC. The chain carries TRBV2 and TRBJ2-6, with unresolved D. Germline CDR1 and CDR2: SNHLY and FYNNEI. This CDR3 has 15 residues. V lost 3 bases and J lost 2, with 8 bases in between.

The V call is TRBV5-1, the J call TRBJ1-1, with 11 positions matching TRBD1. CDR3 length: 15 residues. Looked up from germline, CDR1 is SGHRS and CDR2 is YFSETQ. Trimming at V came to 4 bases and at J to 1 base, leaving 3 bases not matched to a gene. Written as DNA, the CDR3 is TGCGCCAGCAGCGGACAGGGGGCGGGGAACACTGAAGCTTTCTTT. It specifies CASSGQGAGNTEAFF. Filled out from reference TRBV5-1 and TRBJ1-1, the complete variable domain reads KAGVTQTPRYLIKTRGQQVTLSCSPISGHRSVSWYQQTPGQGLQFLFEYFSETQRNKGNFPGRFSGRQFSNSRSEMNVSTLELGDSALYLCASSGQGAGNTEAFFGQGTRLTVV.

This chain links TRBV2 with TRBJ1-4; maybe TRBD1 (5 bases). Germline CDR1 is SNHLY and CDR2 is FYNNEI. The V and J ends lost 5 bases and 6 bases respectively, with 13 bases between them. The CDR3 is 14 residues long. CDR3 sequence reads: CASSRQLIYEKLFF. The CDR3 DNA sequence: TGTGCCAGCAGTAGACAGTTGATCTATGAAAAACTGTTTTTT.

This clone was observed a handful of times. This rearrangement joins TRBV2 to TRBJ2-5; no clear D gene. Germline V CDR1 and CDR2: SNHLY, FYNNEI. V was clipped by 8 bases and J by 3 bases, with 10 bases between them. CDR3 length: 12 residues. The CDR3 DNA follows: TGTGCCAGCGGGCAGGTCGAAGAGACCCAGTACTTC. Translation: CASGQVEETQYF. The variable domain in full, completed from reference TRBV2 and TRBJ2-5, reads EPEVTQTPSHQVTQMGQEVILRCVPISNHLYFYWYRQILGQKVEFLVSFYNNEISEKSEIFDDQFSVERPDGSNFTLKIRSTKLEDSAMYFCASGQVEETQYFGPGTRLLVL.

The rearrangement joins TRBV4-2 to TRBJ2-3, with 8 bases that match TRBD2. Per the germline V gene, CDR1 is LGHNA and CDR2 is YNFKEQ. There are 15 residues in the CDR3. V lost 0 bases and J lost 4; bases outside the gene matches: 3. The CDR3 DNA reads TGTGCCAGCAGCCAAGACCGGGGGGGGCCAGATACGCAGTATTTT. Translating it yields CASSQDRGGPDTQYF.

The chain is built from TRBV5-1 and TRBJ1-4, with 7 bases lining up with TRBD1. Trimming removed 0 bases from V and 5 bases from J; junction bases left unmatched: 7. Germline V gene sequence: CDR1 SGHRS, CDR2 YFSETQ. The CDR3 is made up of 16 amino acids. The CDR3: CASSLGDRAWNEKLFF. CDR3 in DNA: TGCGCCAGCAGCTTGGGGGACAGAGCATGGAATGAAAAACTGTTTTTT.

This clone showed up just a few times. The chain recombines TRBV5-1 with TRBJ1-1, with D perhaps matching TRBD1 (5 bases). With 4 bases removed from V and 6 bases from J, the gap between germline ends came to 13 bases. This CDR3 comprises 13 residues. Germline assignment: CDR1 SGHRS and CDR2 YFSETQ. The CDR3 sequence: CASSLNRGAEAFF. DNA of the CDR3: TGCGCCAGCAGCCTTAACCGGGGGGCTGAAGCTTTCTTT.

This chain links TRBV30 with TRBJ1-4, with TRBD1 matching over 9 bases. The CDR3 length is 15 residues. V shed 3 bases, J shed 7 bases, and the junction held 9 bases outside the gene matches. CDR1 and CDR2 from the germline V gene are GTSNPN and SVGIG (reference sequence). CDR3: CAWSPLDRGGEKLFF. CDR3 DNA: TGTGCCTGGAGCCCCCTGGACAGGGGAGGTGAAAAACTGTTTTTT. Together with reference TRBV30 and TRBJ1-4, the CDR3 gives the full variable domain: SQTIHQWPATLVQPVGSPLSLECTVEGTSNPNLYWYRQAAGRGLQLLFYSVGIGQISSEVPQNLSASRPQDRQFILSSKKLLLSDSGFYLCAWSPLDRGGEKLFFGSGTQLSVL.

This rearrangement joins TRBV6-6 to TRBJ2-2; TRBD1 matches at 9 bases. Germline trimming cut 6 bases from V and 4 bases from J; bases unmatched to any gene: 6. The CDR3 runs 15 residues. CDR1 and CDR2 from the germline V gene are MNHNY and SVGAGI (reference sequence). The CDR3 protein is CASRITGGITGELFF. CDR3 nucleotide sequence: TGTGCCAGCAGAATTACAGGGGGCATCACCGGGGAGCTGTTTTTT.

The gene calls are TRBV5-1 and TRBJ2-5; 7 positions match TRBD1. The CDR3 is 14 amino acids. Germline values: CDR1 SGHRS, CDR2 YFSETQ. V lost 0 bases, J lost 4 bases, and 3 bases stayed unmatched. Here the CDR3 DNA reads TGCGCCAGCAGCTTGGTAGGGGGCGGAGAGACCCAGTACTTC. Translation gives CASSLVGGGETQYF. Based on the CDR3 plus reference TRBV5-1 and TRBJ2-5, the full variable domain is KAGVTQTPRYLIKTRGQQVTLSCSPISGHRSVSWYQQTPGQGLQFLFEYFSETQRNKGNFPGRFSGRQFSNSRSEMNVSTLELGDSALYLCASSLVGGGETQYFGPGTRLLVL.

V and J are TRBV2 and TRBJ2-3, with D tentatively TRBD1 (5 bases). This CDR3 is built from 15 residues. Germline V gene lookup returns CDR1 SNHLY and CDR2 FYNNEI. Deletions cut 0 bases from V and 4 bases from J, with 11 bases between. In DNA form, the CDR3 reads TGTGCCAGCAGTGAAGCGCTAGGGGTTGCAGATACGCAGTATTTT. The encoded protein is CASSEALGVADTQYF.

The chain links TRBV2 to TRBJ2-2, with D maybe TRBD1 (5 bases). CDR1 and CDR2 (germline): SNHLY, FYNNEI. The CDR3 is 15 amino acids. V lost 7 bases and J 0 bases, leaving 12 bases between the germline ends. CDR3 region: CASTRVPANTGELFF. The CDR3, as DNA: TGTGCCAGCACCAGGGTGCCCGCGAACACCGGGGAGCTGTTTTTT.

This chain connects TRBV4-1 to TRBJ1-2; 7 bases fit TRBD1. This CDR3 is built from 16 residues. Trimming removed 0 bases from V and 3 bases from J; junction bases left unmatched: 7. Germline-derived CDR1 and CDR2 are MGHRA and YSYEKL. CDR3 bases: TGCGCCAGCAGCCAAGACCCAGGGGGATCGGACTATGGCTACACCTTC. Its translation is CASSQDPGGSDYGYTF.

The chain links TRBV19 to TRBJ1-2; 7 nucleotides agree with TRBD1. With V trimmed by 7 bases and J by 2 bases, 10 bases remained unmatched. The CDR3 consists of 15 residues. Germline V CDR1 and CDR2: LNHDA, SQIVND (reference sequence). For the CDR3, the DNA is TGTGCCAGTAAGCCAGGGGGACAGACGAACTATGGCTACACCTTC. Its protein product is CASKPGGQTNYGYTF.

This clone was recorded a few times. CDR3 coding DNA: TGCGCCAGCAGCCAAGAAACAGGGGTGTCCTACAATGAGCAGTTCTTC. Translation: CASSQETGVSYNEQFF. The gene calls are TRBV4-1 and TRBJ2-1; 7 bases line up with TRBD1. The CDR3 contains 16 residues. Germline CDR1 MGHRA, CDR2 YSYEKL. V dropped 0 bases and J dropped 1; count of bases not matched to a gene: 3.

This clone was seen more than once but under ten times. The rearrangement links TRBV7-2 to TRBJ1-5; 9 bases fit TRBD1. The CDR3 spans 15 residues. Germline V gene lookup returns CDR1 SGHTA and CDR2 FQGNSA. Germline trimming cut 2 bases from V and 4 bases from J; bases unmatched to any gene: 3. The DNA for the CDR3 is TGTGCCAGCAGCTTATGGGACAGGGAGAATCAGCCCCAGCATTTT. This sequence encodes CASSLWDRENQPQHF.

The chain combines TRBV6-5 with TRBJ2-7; a possible D gene is TRBD1 (6 bases). This CDR3 is 13 amino acids long. Trimming stripped 5 bases from V and 0 bases from J, with 8 bases between. The germline CDR1 and CDR2 sequences are MNHEY and SVGAGI. The CDR3 spells CASSGQSSYEQYF. The CDR3 nucleotides read TGTGCCAGCAGTGGACAGAGCTCCTACGAGCAGTACTTC.

The chain employs TRBV18 and TRBJ1-1, with D hard to call. CDR3 length: 14 amino acids. Trimming removed 2 bases from V and 1 base from J, with 8 bases in between. Germline CDR1 reads KGHSH; CDR2 reads LQKENI. Here the CDR3 reads CASSPTQTNTEAFF. In nucleotides, the CDR3 is TGTGCCAGCTCACCAACACAGACGAACACTGAAGCTTTCTTT.

This clone was picked up a small number of times. This chain links TRBV5-6 with TRBJ1-1; the match to TRBD1 covers 8 bases. The CDR3 sequence is 17 residues long. CDR1 is SGHDT, CDR2 YYEEEE, per germline. After removal of 0 bases from V and 0 bases from J, the junction contained 7 bases not matched to a gene. The CDR3 DNA reads as TGTGCCAGCAGCTTGGACGGCCCGGGACAGGTGAACACTGAAGCTTTCTTT. This gives the protein CASSLDGPGQVNTEAFF.

The chain carries TRBV5-1 and TRBJ2-7, with 10 bases identical to TRBD1. Germline V gene sequence: CDR1 SGHRS, CDR2 YFSETQ. The CDR3 consists of 13 residues. J lost 6 bases, V lost 5 bases, and 5 bases had no gene match. CDR3: CASRVGQGSEQYF. The DNA for the CDR3 is TGCGCCAGCAGGGTGGGACAGGGGAGCGAGCAGTACTTC.

V is TRBV21-1 and J is TRBJ1-4; the listed D gene, TRBD1, was not tested against the DNA. TRBV21-1 is shown as a pseudogene. The CDR3 is 12 amino acids. The CDR3 spells CASSVTFIKLFF. The DNA of the CDR3 is TGTGCCAGCAGCGTGACATTTATTAAACTGTTTTTT.

The chain recombines TRBV7-3 with TRBJ2-1; 10 nucleotides align to TRBD2. Germline lookup yields CDR1 SGHTA and CDR2 FQGTGA. Trimming at V came to 5 bases and at J to 5 bases, leaving 6 bases not matched to a gene. The CDR3 loop spans 15 amino acids. CDR3 sequence (DNA): TGTGCCAGCAGCCGAAGCGGGGGGGGGAACAATGAGCAGTTCTTC. Its translation: CASSRSGGGNNEQFF.

The rearrangement links TRBV7-3 to TRBJ1-1; tentatively, D is TRBD1 (5 bases). The CDR3 is 13 amino acids. Looked up from germline, CDR1 is SGHTA and CDR2 is FQGTGA. V dropped 1 base and J dropped 8 bases, with 11 bases sitting between them. The chain's CDR3 is CASSLRGGGEAFF. The CDR3 coding sequence is TGTGCCAGCAGCTTAAGAGGCGGGGGGGAAGCTTTCTTT.

V gene TRBV5-1 combines with J gene TRBJ2-5; 10 bases are shared with TRBD2. Germline V lookup: CDR1 SGHRS, CDR2 YFSETQ. Trimming at V came to 1 base and at J to 1 base, leaving 1 base not matched to a gene. CDR3 length: 15 residues. Here the CDR3 reads CASSLSGGVQETQYF. CDR3 in DNA: TGCGCCAGCAGCTTGAGCGGGGGGGTCCAAGAGACCCAGTACTTC. Combining the CDR3 with reference TRBV5-1 and TRBJ2-5 gives the whole variable domain KAGVTQTPRYLIKTRGQQVTLSCSPISGHRSVSWYQQTPGQGLQFLFEYFSETQRNKGNFPGRFSGRQFSNSRSEMNVSTLELGDSALYLCASSLSGGVQETQYFGPGTRLLVL.